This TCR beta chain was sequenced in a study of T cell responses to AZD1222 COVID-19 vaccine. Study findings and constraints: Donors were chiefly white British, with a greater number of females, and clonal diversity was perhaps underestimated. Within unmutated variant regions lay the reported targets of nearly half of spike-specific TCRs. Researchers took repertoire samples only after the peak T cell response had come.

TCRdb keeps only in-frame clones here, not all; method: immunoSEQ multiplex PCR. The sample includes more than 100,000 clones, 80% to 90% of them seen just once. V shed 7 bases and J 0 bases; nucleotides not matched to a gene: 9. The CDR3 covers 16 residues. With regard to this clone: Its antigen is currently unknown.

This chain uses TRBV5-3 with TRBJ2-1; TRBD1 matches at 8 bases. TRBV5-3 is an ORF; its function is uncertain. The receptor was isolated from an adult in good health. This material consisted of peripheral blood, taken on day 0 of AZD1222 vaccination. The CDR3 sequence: CARDTRDRSSYNEQFF. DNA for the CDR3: TGTGCCAGAGATACCCGGGACAGGAGCTCCTACAATGAGCAGTTCTTC.